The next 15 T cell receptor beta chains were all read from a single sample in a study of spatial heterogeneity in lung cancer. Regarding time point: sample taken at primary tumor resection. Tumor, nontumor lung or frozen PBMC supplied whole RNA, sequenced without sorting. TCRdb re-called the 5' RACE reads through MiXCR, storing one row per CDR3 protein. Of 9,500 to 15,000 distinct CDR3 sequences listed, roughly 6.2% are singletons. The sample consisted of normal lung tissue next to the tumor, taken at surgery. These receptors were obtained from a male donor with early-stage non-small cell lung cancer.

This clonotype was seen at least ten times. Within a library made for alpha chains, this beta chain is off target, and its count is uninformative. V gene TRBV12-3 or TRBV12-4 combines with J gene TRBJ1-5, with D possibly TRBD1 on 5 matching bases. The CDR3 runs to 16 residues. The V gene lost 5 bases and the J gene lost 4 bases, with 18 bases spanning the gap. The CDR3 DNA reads TGTGCCAGCAGTGACTCAGGGAGGGGAGAAAATCAGCCCCAGCATTTT. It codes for CASSDSGRGENQPQHF.

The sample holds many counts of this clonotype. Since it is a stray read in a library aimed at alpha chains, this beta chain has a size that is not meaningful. In DNA form, the CDR3 reads TGCGCCAGCAGCGGGTACTCGGACGGTAGCTCCTACGAGCAGTACTTC. Translated, it gives CASSGYSDGSSYEQYF. This chain connects TRBV5-1 to TRBJ2-7; D gene ambiguous. Germline V gives CDR1 SGHRS, CDR2 YFSETQ. The CDR3 has 16 residues. Trimming removed 4 bases at V and 0 bases at J, with 17 bases between.

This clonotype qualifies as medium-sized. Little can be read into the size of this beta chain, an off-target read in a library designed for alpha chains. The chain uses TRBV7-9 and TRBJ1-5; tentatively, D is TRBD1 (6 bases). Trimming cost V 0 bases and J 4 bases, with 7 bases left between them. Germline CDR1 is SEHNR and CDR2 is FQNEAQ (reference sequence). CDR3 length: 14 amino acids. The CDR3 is CASSLAGHNQPQHF. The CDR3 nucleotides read TGTGCCAGCAGCTTAGCGGGACATAATCAGCCCCAGCATTTT. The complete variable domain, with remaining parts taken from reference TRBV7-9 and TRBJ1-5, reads DTGVSQNPRHKITKRGQNVTFRCDPISEHNRLYWYRQTLGQGPEFLTYFQNEAQLEKSRLLSDRFSAERPKGSFSTLEIQRTEQGDSAMYLCASSLAGHNQPQHFGDGTRLSIL.

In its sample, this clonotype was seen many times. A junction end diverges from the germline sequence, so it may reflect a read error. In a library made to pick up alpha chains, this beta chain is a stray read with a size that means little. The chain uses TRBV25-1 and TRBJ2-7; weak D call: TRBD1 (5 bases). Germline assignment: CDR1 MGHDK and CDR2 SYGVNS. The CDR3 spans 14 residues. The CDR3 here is CASSDLESRRALSF. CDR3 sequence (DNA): TGTGCCAGCAGTGACCTCGAGAGCCGCAGGGCGCTATCCTTC.

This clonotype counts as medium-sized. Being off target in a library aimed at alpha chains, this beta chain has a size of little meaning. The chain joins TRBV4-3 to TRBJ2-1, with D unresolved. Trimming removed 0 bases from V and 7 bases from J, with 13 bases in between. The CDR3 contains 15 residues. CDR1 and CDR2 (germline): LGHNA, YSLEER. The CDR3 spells CASSQDFWVWNEQFF. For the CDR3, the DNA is TGCGCCAGCAGCCAAGACTTCTGGGTTTGGAATGAGCAGTTCTTC.

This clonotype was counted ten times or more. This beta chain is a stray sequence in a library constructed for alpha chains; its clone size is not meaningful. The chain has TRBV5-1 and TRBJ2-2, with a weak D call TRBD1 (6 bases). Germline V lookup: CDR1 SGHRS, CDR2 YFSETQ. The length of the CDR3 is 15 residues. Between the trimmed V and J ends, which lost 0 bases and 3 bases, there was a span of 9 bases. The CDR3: CASSLDRADTGELFF. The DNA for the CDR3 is TGCGCCAGCAGCTTGGACAGGGCAGACACCGGGGAGCTGTTTTTT.

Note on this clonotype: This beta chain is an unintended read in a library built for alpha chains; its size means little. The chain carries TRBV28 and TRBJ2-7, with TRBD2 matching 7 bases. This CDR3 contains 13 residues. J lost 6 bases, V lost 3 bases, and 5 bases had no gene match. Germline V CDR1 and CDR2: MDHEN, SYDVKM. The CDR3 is CASSLGGNTEQYF. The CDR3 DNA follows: TGTGCCAGCAGTTTGGGGGGGAACACCGAGCAGTACTTC.

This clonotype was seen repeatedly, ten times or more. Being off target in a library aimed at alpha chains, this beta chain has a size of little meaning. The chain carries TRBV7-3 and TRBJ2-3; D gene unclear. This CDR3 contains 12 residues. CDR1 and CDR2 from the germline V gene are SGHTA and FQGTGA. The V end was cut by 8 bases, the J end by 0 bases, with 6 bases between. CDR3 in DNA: TGTGCCAGCGGGCTTAGCACAGATACGCAGTATTTT. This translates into CASGLSTDTQYF.

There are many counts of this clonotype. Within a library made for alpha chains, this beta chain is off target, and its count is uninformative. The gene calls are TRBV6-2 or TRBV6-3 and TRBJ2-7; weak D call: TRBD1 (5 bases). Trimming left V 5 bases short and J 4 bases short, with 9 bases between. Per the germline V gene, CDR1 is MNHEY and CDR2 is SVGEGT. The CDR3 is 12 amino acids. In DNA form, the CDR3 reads TGTGCCAGCAGTCAACAGGTGTACGAGCAGTACTTC. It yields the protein CASSQQVYEQYF.

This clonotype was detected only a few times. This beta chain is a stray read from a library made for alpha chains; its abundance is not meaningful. The CDR3 DNA reads as TGTGCCAGCAGTTATGAGTACGAGCAGTACTTC. Protein product: CASSYEYEQYF. This chain joins TRBV6-2 or TRBV6-3 and TRBJ2-7; the D is unclear. Trimming removed 3 bases from V and 4 bases from J, with 4 bases in between. Per the germline V gene, CDR1 is MNHEY and CDR2 is SVGEGT. The CDR3 has 11 residues.

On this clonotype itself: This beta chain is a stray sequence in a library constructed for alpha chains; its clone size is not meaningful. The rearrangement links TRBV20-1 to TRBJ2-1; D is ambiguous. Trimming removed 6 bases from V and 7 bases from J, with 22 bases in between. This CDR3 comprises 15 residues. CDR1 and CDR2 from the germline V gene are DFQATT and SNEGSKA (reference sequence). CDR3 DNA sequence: TGCAGTGCCAGTAACCGGGTCTCCCTGGGGAATGAGCAGTTCTTC. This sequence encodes CSASNRVSLGNEQFF.

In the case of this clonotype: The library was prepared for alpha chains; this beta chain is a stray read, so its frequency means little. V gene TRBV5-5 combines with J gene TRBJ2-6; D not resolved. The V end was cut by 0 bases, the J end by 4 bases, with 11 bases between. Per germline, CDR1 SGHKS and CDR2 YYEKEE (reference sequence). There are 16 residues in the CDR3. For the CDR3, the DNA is TGTGCCAGCAGCTTGGTGGTCAGGACGGGGGCCAACGTCCTGACTTTC. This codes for CASSLVVRTGANVLTF.

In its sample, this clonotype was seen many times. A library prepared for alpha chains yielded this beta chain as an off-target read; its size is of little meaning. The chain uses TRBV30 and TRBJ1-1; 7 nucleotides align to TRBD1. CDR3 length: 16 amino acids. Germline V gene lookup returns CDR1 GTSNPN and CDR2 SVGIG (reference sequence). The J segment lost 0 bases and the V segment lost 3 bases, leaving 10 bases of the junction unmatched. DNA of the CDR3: TGTGCCTGGAGCGGTGGGGCTACAGGGGTGAACACTGAAGCTTTCTTT. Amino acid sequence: CAWSGGATGVNTEAFF. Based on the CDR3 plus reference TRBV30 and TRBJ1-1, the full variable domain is SQTIHQWPATLVQPVGSPLSLECTVEGTSNPNLYWYRQAAGRGLQLLFYSVGIGQISSEVPQNLSASRPQDRQFILSSKKLLLSDSGFYLCAWSGGATGVNTEAFFGQGTRLTVV.

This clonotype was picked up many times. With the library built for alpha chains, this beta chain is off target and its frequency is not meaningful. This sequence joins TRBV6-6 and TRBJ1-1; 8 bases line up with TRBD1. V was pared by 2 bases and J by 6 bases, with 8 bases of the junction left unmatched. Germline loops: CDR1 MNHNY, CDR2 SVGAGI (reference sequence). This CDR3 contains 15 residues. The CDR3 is CASSYDRGPGAEAFF. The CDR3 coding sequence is TGTGCCAGCAGTTACGACAGGGGCCCGGGCGCTGAAGCTTTCTTT.

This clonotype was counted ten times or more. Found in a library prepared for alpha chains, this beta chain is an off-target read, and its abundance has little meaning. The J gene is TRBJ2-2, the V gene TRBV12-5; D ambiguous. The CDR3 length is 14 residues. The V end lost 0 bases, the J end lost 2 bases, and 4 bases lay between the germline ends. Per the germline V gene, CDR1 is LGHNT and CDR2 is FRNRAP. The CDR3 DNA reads TGTGCTAGTGGTTTGGTACCTAACACCGGGGAGCTGTTTTTT. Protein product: CASGLVPNTGELFF. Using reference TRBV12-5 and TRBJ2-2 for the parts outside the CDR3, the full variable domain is DARVTQTPRHKVTEMGQEVTMRCQPILGHNTVFWYRQTMMQGLELLAYFRNRAPLDDSGMPKDRFSAEMPDATLATLKIQPSEPRDSAVYFCASGLVPNTGELFFGEGSRLTVL.